This entry lists 11 T cell receptor beta chains sequenced from one sample in a study of blood T cell repertoires in COVID-19. Profiled with immunoSEQ multiplex PCR; TCRdb holds only in-frame clones, not every one. The sample lists about 44,000 clones, roughly 92% seen once, with approximately 0.37% in the top ten. Sequencing was performed on peripheral blood. These receptors were obtained from a man aged 50-59 years with COVID-19, enrolled during active disease.

The V call is TRBV6-5, the J call TRBJ2-7; 7 positions agree with TRBD1. V lost 5 bases to trimming and J lost 5 bases; unmatched junction nucleotides: 6. The CDR3 contains 13 residues. CDR1 is MNHEY, CDR2 SVGAGI, per germline. The CDR3 sequence is CASSRQGSHEQYF. The DNA for the CDR3 is TGTGCCAGCAGTAGACAGGGTTCCCACGAGCAGTACTTC.

CDR3 sequence reads: CASSYEVPPFTGELFF. CDR3 bases: TGTGCCAGCAGTTACGAGGTACCGCCCTTCACCGGGGAGCTGTTTTTT. This chain uses TRBV6-5 with TRBJ2-2; no clear D. The V gene lost 2 bases and the J gene lost 4 bases, with 14 bases spanning the gap. The CDR3 loop spans 16 amino acids. Germline V gene data show CDR1 as MNHEY and CDR2 as SVGAGI.

The chain links TRBV9 to TRBJ2-1, with TRBD2 matching 9 bases. Trimming cost V 0 bases and J 8 bases; bases outside gene matches: 12. There are 17 residues in the CDR3. Germline V gene sequence: CDR1 SGDLS, CDR2 YYNGEE. The CDR3 loop reads CASSVGGSGRVLYEQFF. The CDR3 bases are TGTGCCAGCAGCGTAGGCGGTAGCGGGAGAGTTTTGTATGAGCAGTTCTTC.

This chain uses TRBV5-6 with TRBJ2-5; 7 bases line up with TRBD1. The ends lost 2 bases at V and 4 bases at J; junction bases unmatched: 2. The CDR3 is 13 amino acids. The germline CDR1 and CDR2 sequences are SGHDT and YYEEEE. CDR3 sequence: CASSLRGPETQYF. CDR3 sequence (DNA): TGTGCCAGCAGCTTAAGGGGGCCAGAGACCCAGTACTTC. Filled out from reference TRBV5-6 and TRBJ2-5, the complete variable domain reads DAGVTQSPTHLIKTRGQQVTLRCSPKSGHDTVSWYQQALGQGPQFIFQYYEEEERQRGNFPDRFSGHQFPNYSSELNVNALLLGDSALYLCASSLRGPETQYFGPGTRLLVL.

The CDR3 loop reads CASSPNPGDTQYF. CDR3 nucleotide sequence: TGTGCCAGCAGCCCCAACCCGGGAGATACGCAGTATTTT. This chain joins TRBV9 and TRBJ2-3; no clear D. The V gene lost 4 bases and the J gene lost 5 bases, with 11 bases spanning the gap. Per the germline V gene, CDR1 is SGDLS and CDR2 is YYNGEE. The length of the CDR3 is 13 residues.

This chain joins TRBV14 and TRBJ1-4, with D possibly TRBD1 on 5 matching bases. Trimming left V 3 bases short and J 8 bases short, with 16 bases between. This CDR3 has 15 residues. Germline values: CDR1 SGHDN, CDR2 FVKESK. The CDR3 reads CASSHLGPGGEKLFF. CDR3 sequence (DNA): TGTGCCAGCAGCCACTTAGGACCCGGGGGGGAAAAACTGTTTTTT. Full variable domain (rest looked up from reference TRBV14 and TRBJ1-4): EAGVTQFPSHSVIEKGQTVTLRCDPISGHDNLYWYRRVMGKEIKFLLHFVKESKQDESGMPNNRFLAERTGGTYSTLKVQPAELEDSGVYFCASSHLGPGGEKLFFGSGTQLSVL.

The CDR3 DNA is TGTGCCAGTAACAAGGGACAGGGCACTAATGAAAAACTGTTTTTT. Amino acid sequence: CASNKGQGTNEKLFF. V gene TRBV19 combines with J gene TRBJ1-4; 9 nucleotides agree with TRBD1. The CDR3 runs 15 residues. After removal of 7 bases from V and 2 bases from J, the junction contained 5 bases not matched to a gene. Germline V CDR1 and CDR2: LNHDA, SQIVND (reference sequence).

This clone was found once. This chain connects TRBV7-2 to TRBJ2-1; TRBD2 aligns across 8 bases. The germline V gene has CDR1 SGHTA and CDR2 FQGNSA. The CDR3 runs 15 residues. After removal of 1 base from V and 9 bases from J, the junction contained 8 bases not matched to a gene. The CDR3 is CASSLVGTRNGEQFF. Written as DNA, the CDR3 is TGTGCCAGCAGCTTAGTTGGGACTAGGAACGGTGAGCAGTTCTTC.

This clone was seen a single time. CDR3 DNA: TGTGCCAGCAGTTCGGGACAGGGGAGTTACGAGCAGTACTTC. Residues: CASSSGQGSYEQYF. The chain joins TRBV6-5 to TRBJ2-7; 10 bases fit TRBD1. The ends lost 4 bases at V and 4 bases at J; junction bases unmatched: 4. The germline gives CDR1 MNHEY, CDR2 SVGAGI. This CDR3 contains 14 residues.

This rearrangement joins TRBV5-1 to TRBJ1-1, with D tentatively TRBD1 (6 bases). CDR3 length equals 14 residues. V gave up 0 bases and J gave up 2 bases, with 8 bases separating them. Germline-derived CDR1 and CDR2 are SGHRS and YFSETQ. The CDR3 protein is CASSLDRANTEAFF. The CDR3 DNA follows: TGCGCCAGCAGCTTGGACAGGGCAAACACTGAAGCTTTCTTT.

This chain links TRBV15 with TRBJ2-1; D is unresolved. CDR1 and CDR2 (germline): LNHNV, YYDKDF (reference sequence). CDR3 length: 15 residues. Deletions cut 0 bases from V and 8 bases from J, with 14 bases between. CDR3 residues: CATSRETVSSDEQFF. CDR3 in DNA: TGTGCCACCAGCAGAGAAACCGTCAGCAGCGATGAGCAGTTCTTC.